Following are 3 T cell receptor beta chains from one sample sequenced in a study of regulatory T cells in long-lasting Graves disease. Time point specified: persistent/refractory GD, antithyroid drugs over 5 years with positive TRAb. Generation of the TCR library employed RNA extracted from PBMCs. HTBI primers from iRepertoire and Arm-PCR of CDR3 regions yielded the TCR beta libraries. MiXCR was run by TCRdb on the multiplex PCR reads, yielding one entry per CDR3 protein. The profile shows 650,000 to 850,000 distinct CDR3 sequences, around 30% of them singletons. The sequencing used peripheral blood mononuclear cells (PBMCs), collected when the disease was refractory, from a patient treated with antithyroid drugs. These receptors were obtained from a female donor with Graves disease.

As regards this clonotype: Lacking the conserved final phenylalanine or tryptophan, this CDR3 likely reflects a read error. The chain carries TRBV28 and TRBJ2-7; D remains ambiguous. Between the trimmed V and J ends, which lost 11 bases and 4 bases, there was a span of 9 bases. CDR1 is MDHEN, CDR2 SYDVKM, per germline. The CDR3 totals 10 residues. CDR3 in amino acids: CARRKYEQYL. CDR3 coding DNA: TGTGCCCGTAGGAAGTACGAGCAGTACCTC.

This chain links TRBV28 with TRBJ1-1; D uncertain. V shed 7 bases and J shed 2 bases, with 11 bases lying between them. This CDR3 has 13 amino acids. Germline-derived CDR1 and CDR2 are MDHEN and SYDVKM. The CDR3 DNA reads TGTGCCAGCATGGATGTGGCCAACACTGAAGCTTTCTTT. This codes for CASMDVANTEAFF. Using reference TRBV28 and TRBJ1-1 for the parts outside the CDR3, the full variable domain is DVKVTQSSRYLVKRTGEKVFLECVQDMDHENMFWYRQDPGLGLRLIYFSYDVKMKEKGDIPEGYSVSREKKERFSLILESASTNQTSMYLCASMDVANTEAFFGQGTRLTVV.

The J gene is TRBJ2-7, the V gene TRBV9, with TRBD1 identical over 9 bases. The CDR3 is 15 amino acids. Germline V gives CDR1 SGDLS, CDR2 YYNGEE. V was pared by 4 bases and J by 6 bases, with 11 bases of the junction left unmatched. The CDR3 here is CASSPPPDRGAEQYF. The CDR3 DNA reads as TGTGCCAGCAGCCCTCCTCCGGACAGGGGAGCCGAGCAGTACTTC.